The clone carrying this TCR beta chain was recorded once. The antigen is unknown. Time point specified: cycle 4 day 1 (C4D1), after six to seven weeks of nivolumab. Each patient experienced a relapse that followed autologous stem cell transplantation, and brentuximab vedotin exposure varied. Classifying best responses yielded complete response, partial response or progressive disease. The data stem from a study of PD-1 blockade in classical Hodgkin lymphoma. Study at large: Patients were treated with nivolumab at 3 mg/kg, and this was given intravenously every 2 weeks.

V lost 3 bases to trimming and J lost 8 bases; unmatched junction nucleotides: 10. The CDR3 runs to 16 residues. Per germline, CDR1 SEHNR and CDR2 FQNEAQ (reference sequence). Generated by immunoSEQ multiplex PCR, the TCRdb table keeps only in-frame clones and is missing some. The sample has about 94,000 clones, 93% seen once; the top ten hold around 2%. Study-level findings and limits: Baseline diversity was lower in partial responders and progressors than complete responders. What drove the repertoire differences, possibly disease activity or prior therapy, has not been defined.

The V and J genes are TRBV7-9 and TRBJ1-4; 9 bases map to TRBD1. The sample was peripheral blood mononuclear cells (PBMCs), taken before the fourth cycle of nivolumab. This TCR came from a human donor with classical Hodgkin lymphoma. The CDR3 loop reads CASSFLGQGWGEKLFF. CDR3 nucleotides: TGTGCCAGCAGCTTCTTGGGACAGGGCTGGGGCGAAAAACTGTTTTTT.